The clone carrying this T cell receptor beta chain came up many times. No antigen is known for it. The data were taken from a study of breast tumors, draining lymph nodes, adjacent tissues. Study-wide findings and caveats: Tumor and nontumor repertoires were significantly more similar in luminal-like than in basal-like breast cancer. Tumor T cell lymph node origin was a supported hypothesis, not proven. The data were judged consistent with most tumor T cells coming from lymph node and expanding in tumor. Tumor repertoires ranked between lymph nodes and nontumor tissue in diversity, with V and J gene preferences.

TCRdb reprocessed the multiplex PCR reads with MiXCR, giving one entry per CDR3 protein. The sample contains 150,000 to 200,000 distinct CDR3 sequences, approximately 30% of which appear only once. Samples came from axillary lymph nodes draining the breast cancer. The CDR3 runs 17 residues. The V gene lost 0 bases and the J gene lost 0 bases, with 12 bases spanning the gap. From germline, CDR1 is LGHNA and CDR2 YNFKEQ. The receptor was isolated from a female donor with breast cancer. Some clones in this sample may be carry-over from other donors' samples. Sample: axillary lymph node tissue. V is TRBV4-2 and J is TRBJ1-3, with D unclear. The CDR3 reads CASSQDGAAHSGNTIYF. CDR3 in DNA: TGTGCCAGCAGCCAAGATGGAGCTGCCCACTCTGGAAACACCATATATTTT.